The clone carrying this T cell receptor beta chain was counted a few times. Its antigen is currently unknown. These data originate in a study of T cell responses to AZD1222 COVID-19 vaccine. Study findings and constraints: Regions 160-218 and 743-854 dominated among vaccine-associated CD4 TCRs spanning spike. Samples come after the peak T cell response, not at day 14. Most donors were white British and more were female, and clonal diversity was possibly underestimated.

Sequenced by immunoSEQ multiplex PCR; TCRdb stores in-frame clones only, minus some. The sample consists of 99,000 or so clones, 89% of them appearing once. The CDR3 totals 14 residues. The germline gives CDR1 SGHNT, CDR2 YYREEE (reference sequence). The V gene lost 5 bases and the J gene lost 3 bases, with 14 bases spanning the gap. Doses given second, at about 4 or about 12 weeks, were pooled. The source material was peripheral blood, sampled 28 days after the second AZD1222 dose. V is TRBV5-4 and J is TRBJ1-2; a possible D gene is TRBD1 (5 bases). This receptor was taken from an adult who received the AZD1222 COVID-19 vaccine. In DNA form, the CDR3 reads TGTGCCAGCAGTCCTGAGACAGTTCACTATGGCTACACCTTC. This codes for CASSPETVHYGYTF.